The present TCR beta chain was sequenced within a study of graft-versus-host responses after intestinal transplantation. This clone has just a few counts. The method was immunoSEQ multiplex PCR; TCRdb's version includes in-frame clones alone and lacks a portion of them. The data contain over 8,500 clones, roughly a quarter of them singletons. Approximately 200,000 CFSE-labeled responder cells were plated with approximately 200,000 irradiated, violet-dye-labeled stimulator cells. Between the trimmed V and J ends, which lost 4 bases and 2 bases, there was a span of 9 bases. CDR3 length: 13 residues. CDR1 and CDR2 (germline): LGHNA, YSLEER.

The specimen comprised alloreactive CD8+ T cells from a mixed lymphocyte reaction culture, sampled before transplantation. This sample's subset: CFSE-low proliferating T cells sorted from approximately 6-day pre-transplant mixed lymphocyte reaction (GvH or HvG direction). The sequence was collected from a human patient who was an organ donor for intestinal transplantation. The J gene is TRBJ2-7, the V gene TRBV4-3; maybe TRBD2 (6 bases). The CDR3 is CASSPEGPYEQYF. CDR3 nucleotides: TGCGCCAGCAGCCCGGAGGGACCCTACGAGCAGTACTTC.